These T cell receptor beta chains were read from a single sample in a study of T cell repertoires in cytomegalovirus infection. TCRdb called the reads again in MiXCR, with one record for every CDR3 protein. The table shows fewer than 550,000 distinct CDR3 sequences, with roughly 29% occurring only once. The sample taken for sequencing was PBMCs. The receptor set was obtained from a human donor in good health (CMV status not recorded). Some clones in this sample may be carry-over from other donors' samples. Each CDR3 is given with its conserved first and last residue. D genes are given only for firm matches.

D gene,V gene,CDR3 protein
-,TRBV28,CAHTRLTEAFF
TRBD2,TRBV7-9,CASSLVAGRYNEQFF
TRBD2,TRBV7-2,CASSLLAGTNTGELFF
-,TRBV12-3/TRBV12-4,CASSSSGRPQHF
TRBD2,TRBV14,CASSQFGGGYNEQFF
-,TRBV5-5,CASSFNRANQETQYF
-,TRBV11-2,CASSSPAAWKTEAFF
-,TRBV12-3/TRBV12-4,CASSPLGGVHSPLHF
TRBD1,TRBV5-5,CASSQGAFLANTGELFF
-,TRBV7-2,CASSLESAGRGETQYF
-,TRBV25-1,CASSDPGKGNEQYF
-,TRBV13,CASSSQGFYGYTF
TRBD2,TRBV5-1,CASSFRDSGRSYNEQFF
-,TRBV19,CASSWGQQTEAFF
TRBD2,TRBV5-3,CASRMGWPSGANNEQFF
-,TRBV19,CASSISTPRSAGANVLTF
TRBD2,TRBV10-3,CAISPLAAVPDTQYF
TRBD2,TRBV4-3,CASSQDPYGSGSYEQYF
-,TRBV13,CASSLDRSHYEQYF
-,TRBV6-2/TRBV6-3,CASSYGKNTEAFF
-,TRBV7-2,CASSHPSSKLSLDSGELFF
-,TRBV24-1,CATSEARGANVLTF